The entry below describes one T cell receptor (beta chain). Its target is unknown. Clones were sequenced by immunoSEQ multiplex PCR, and TCRdb holds only the in-frame ones, with some missing. The data contain roughly 30,000 clones, roughly 86% of them singletons. The data were taken from a study of lymphopenia after photon versus proton radiotherapy. Germline-derived CDR1 and CDR2 are SGHRS and YFSETQ. The V and J ends lost 7 bases and 5 bases respectively, with 13 bases between them. This CDR3 comprises 12 residues. Findings and limits, study-wide: Photon-treated patients lost naive T cells and TCR diversity; proton-treated stayed stable. Survival link was tested only in deceased patients; proton benefit remains a possibility. Post-nadir diversity loss with photons came from oligoclonal expansion, particularly CD8+ Temra cells. A bigger post-nadir fall in TCR diversity correlated inversely with survival time in deceased patients.

The rearrangement uses TRBV5-1 and TRBJ2-7; a weak D match, TRBD2 (7 bases). The sample in question was peripheral blood, obtained from a patient treated with proton-based radiotherapy. The origin of this receptor is a woman aged 60 to 75 with cholangiocarcinoma. Some clones in this sample may be carry-over from other donors' samples. The CDR3 DNA reads TGCGCCAGCGGAGGAGGGGGGGACGAGCAGTACTTC. Amino acid sequence: CASGGGGDEQYF.